This is a list of T cell receptor beta chains from one sample in a study of PD-1 blockade in classical Hodgkin lymphoma. TCRdb's table, derived via immunoSEQ multiplex PCR, lists solely in-frame clones and lacks some. The sample records more than 85,000 clones, approximately 89% being singletons. The specimen was peripheral blood mononuclear cells (PBMCs), collected before the fourth cycle of nivolumab. The receptors were gathered from a human donor with classical Hodgkin lymphoma. Each CDR3 is given without its conserved first and last residue. D genes are given only for firm matches.

d_call cdr3_length v_call cdr3_aa
- 12 TRBV5-6 ASTTGGSSYEQY
TRBD1 13 TRBV4-1 ASSQGATGGYEQY
TRBD1 13 TRBV6-5 ASSLLTGEVGEQY
TRBD2 13 TRBV29-1 SVEVRGRAENEQF
- 14 TRBV7-2 ASSLSTGYSGNTIY
- 12 TRBV6-5 ASRSDSGFSGYT
TRBD2 16 TRBV7-2 ASSSRLAGGSNTGELF
TRBD1 12 TRBV5-1 ASSLDRGDQPQH
- 13 TRBV29-1 SAQETGGGGTEAF
TRBD1 15 TRBV19 ASSKQGGQVGPYEQY
TRBD1 12 TRBV6-5 ASRSTGVGYGYT
TRBD2 13 TRBV27 ASSLLGGSRDEQF
- 13 TRBV7-9 ASSSLRPGSYEQY
- 12 TRBV6-6 ASRHKSGPTEAF
TRBD1 14 TRBV14 ASSRPGTGYTGELF
- 12 TRBV28 ASSLTGKSYGYT
- 10 TRBV6-5 ASSQQDYGYT
TRBD2 14 TRBV11-2 ASRQTSGGVGETQY
TRBD1 13 TRBV28 ASRSGQEASTEAF
- 11 TRBV6-5 ASNPRRGDGYT
TRBD1 16 TRBV6-1 ASSEIPGTGVGKETQY
TRBD1 13 TRBV9 ASSVGAGGDTEAF
- 13 TRBV6-1 ASTRDGPANEKLF
- 10 TRBV6-5 ASSSDSYEQY
- 9 TRBV6-1 ASMGNTEAF
TRBD1 13 TRBV5-4 ASSLRTGETYGYT
TRBD1 13 TRBV7-8 ASSVSGTGGYEQY
TRBD1 11 TRBV4-1 ASRQGENYGYT
TRBD1 12 TRBV10-1 ASSDTGGLNEQY
- 11 TRBV19 ASSIQRNYGYT
- 13 TRBV7-2 ASSFGPSSTDTQY
TRBD2 12 TRBV19 ASSPSSGGYEQY
TRBD1 15 TRBV29-1 SVEIGQGLLAKNIQY
- 14 TRBV7-9 ASSLEGASRTHEQF
- 11 TRBV19 ASRPTVNYGYT
- 11 TRBV10-2 ASSEMSNTEAF
TRBD1 12 TRBV6-5 ASSHEARGETQY
- 14 TRBV6-5 ASSYSRQVFYNEQF
- 14 TRBV19 ASSIDLSGAEYGYT
- 13 TRBV28 ASSSDTSTNEKLF
- 11 TRBV19 ASSISRGTGQY
- 11 TRBV5-1 ASSPVSVNEQF
TRBD2 13 TRBV19 ASSMTSLNTGELF
TRBD2 14 TRBV4-1 ASSQATSGKTYEQY
TRBD2 13 TRBV25-1 ASSPVGSGIGELF
TRBD2 14 TRBV7-8 ASSLVSGSRRETQY
TRBD1 12 TRBV29-1 SVQQGLLGNTIY
TRBD2 14 TRBV19 ATSGTSGRYEETQY
- 14 TRBV4-1 ASSQGAAFMNTEAF
- 13 TRBV6-5 ASSYVGTSTDTQY
- 12 TRBV7-2 ASSWALRQSEQY
- 10 TRBV28 ASCAGAYEQY
- 13 TRBV28 ASLDLSRVTDTQY
TRBD2 12 TRBV7-2 ASSTSGRGYEQY
- 11 TRBV7-7 ASSRFTNEKLF
- 13 TRBV12-2 ASRFTGQGWYEQY
TRBD2 14 TRBV7-2 ASSPGLAGATGELF
TRBD1 12 TRBV11-2 ASSFDRGSVTQY
- 12 TRBV7-2 ASSLVRGGVGYT
- 12 TRBV4-2 ASSQTGTQRGQF